Below, one TCR beta chain is given with its context. Participants, about 18 to 90 years old, spanned around 25 US areas. This entry belongs to a study of blood T cell repertoires in COVID-19. For the study at large: The origin of the acute and convalescent COVID-19 samples was the United States, Italy and Spain.

Clones were read by immunoSEQ multiplex PCR, and TCRdb kept only the in-frame ones, dropping some. The sample contains about 300,000 clones, around 85% of which appear only once. V was cut by 6 bases and J by 7 bases, with 12 bases left in between. Germline values: CDR1 KGHSH, CDR2 LQKENI. CDR3 length: 12 residues. This chain links TRBV18 with TRBJ1-1; D remains unclear. What was sequenced was PBMCs or T cells enriched from blood (not recorded which). This sequence was found in a woman aged 30 to 39 who had been exposed to COVID-19. In DNA, the CDR3 is TGTGCCAGCTCCCGCAGTGAGGTTGAAGCTTTCTTT. Translated, it gives CASSRSEVEAFF.